The entry below describes one T cell receptor beta chain. This sample stems from a study of blood T cell repertoires in COVID-19. This table comes from immunoSEQ multiplex PCR, and its TCRdb copy is limited to in-frame clones, with some not included. The data show about 120,000 clones, 90% seen once. The V gene's germline CDR1 is LGHDT and CDR2 YNNKEL (reference sequence). The CDR3 consists of 17 residues. V was clipped by 6 bases and J by 0 bases; unmatched bases: 8. The chain uses TRBV3-1 (or the pseudogene TRBV3-2) and TRBJ1-4; 9 positions agree with TRBD1. The sequencing input was peripheral blood. This TCR came from a woman aged 55-69 years with COVID-19, enrolled during active disease. CDR3 loop: CASSRGQGNSTNEKLFF. As DNA, the CDR3 is TGTGCCAGCAGTCGGGGACAGGGAAATTCAACTAATGAAAAACTGTTTTTT.